What follows describes a single T cell receptor beta chain. This specimen comes from a study of blood T cell repertoires in COVID-19. The CDR3 sequence is 16 residues long. Germline values: CDR1 LGHDT, CDR2 YNNKEL (reference sequence). V shed 3 bases, J shed 7 bases, and the junction held 12 bases outside the gene matches. Measured with immunoSEQ multiplex PCR; TCRdb has only the in-frame clones, and not every one. The table records 120,000 to 150,000 clones, 75% to 90% of them present only once. Sequenced material: peripheral blood. The clonotype comes from a human donor in a cohort sampled during active COVID-19. The genes are TRBV3-1 (or the pseudogene TRBV3-2) and TRBJ2-1; 7 nucleotides line up with TRBD1. The CDR3 region is CASSHNGAGGVNEQFF. The CDR3 region has the DNA TGTGCCAGCAGCCACAATGGGGCAGGGGGTGTTAATGAGCAGTTCTTC.